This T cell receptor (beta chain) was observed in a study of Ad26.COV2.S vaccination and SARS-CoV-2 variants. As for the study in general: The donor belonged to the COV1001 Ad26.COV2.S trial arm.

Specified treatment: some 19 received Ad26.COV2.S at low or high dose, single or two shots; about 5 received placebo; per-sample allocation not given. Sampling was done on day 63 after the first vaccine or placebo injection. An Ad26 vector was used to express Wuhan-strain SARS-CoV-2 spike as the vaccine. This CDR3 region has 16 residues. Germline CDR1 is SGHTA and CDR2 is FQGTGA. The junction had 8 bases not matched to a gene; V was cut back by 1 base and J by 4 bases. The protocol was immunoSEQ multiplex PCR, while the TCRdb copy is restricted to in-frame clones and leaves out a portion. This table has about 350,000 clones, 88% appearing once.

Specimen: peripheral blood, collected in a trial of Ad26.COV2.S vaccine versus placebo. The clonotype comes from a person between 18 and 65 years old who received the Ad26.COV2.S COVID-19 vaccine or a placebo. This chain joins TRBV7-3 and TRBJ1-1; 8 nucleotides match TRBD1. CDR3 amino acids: CASSLKVGTGSTEAFF. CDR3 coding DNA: TGTGCCAGCAGCTTAAAGGTGGGGACAGGCAGCACTGAAGCTTTCTTT.